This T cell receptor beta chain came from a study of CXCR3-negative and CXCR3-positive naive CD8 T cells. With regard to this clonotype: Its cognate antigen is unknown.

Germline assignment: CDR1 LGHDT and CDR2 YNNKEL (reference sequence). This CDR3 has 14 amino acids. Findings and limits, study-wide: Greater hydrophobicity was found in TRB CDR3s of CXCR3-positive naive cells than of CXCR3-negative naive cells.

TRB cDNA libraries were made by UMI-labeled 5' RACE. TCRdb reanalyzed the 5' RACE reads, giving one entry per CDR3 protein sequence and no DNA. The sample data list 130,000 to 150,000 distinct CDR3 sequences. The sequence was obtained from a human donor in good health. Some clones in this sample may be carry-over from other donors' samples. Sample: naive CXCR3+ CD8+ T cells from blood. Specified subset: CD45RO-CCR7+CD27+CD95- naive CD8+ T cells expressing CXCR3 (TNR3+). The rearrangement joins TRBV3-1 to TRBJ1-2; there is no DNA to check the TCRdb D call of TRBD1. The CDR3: CASSQEFGGYGYTF.